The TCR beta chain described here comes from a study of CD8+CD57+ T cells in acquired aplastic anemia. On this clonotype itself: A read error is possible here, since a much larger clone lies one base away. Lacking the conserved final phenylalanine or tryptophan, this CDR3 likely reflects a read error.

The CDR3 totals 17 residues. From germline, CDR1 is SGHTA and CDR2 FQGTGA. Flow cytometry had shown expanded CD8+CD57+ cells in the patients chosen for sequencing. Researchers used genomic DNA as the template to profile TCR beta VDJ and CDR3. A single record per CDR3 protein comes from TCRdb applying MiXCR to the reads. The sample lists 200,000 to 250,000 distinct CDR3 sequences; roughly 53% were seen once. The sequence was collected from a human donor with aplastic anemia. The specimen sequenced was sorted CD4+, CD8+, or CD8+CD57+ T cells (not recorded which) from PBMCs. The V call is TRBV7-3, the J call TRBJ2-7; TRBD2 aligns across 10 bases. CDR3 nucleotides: TGCGCCAGCAGCTTGGGGGCTAGCGGGGGTCTTTCCTACGAGCAGTACTCC. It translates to CASSLGASGGLSYEQYS.